Sequencing of this T cell receptor beta chain was carried out in a study of spatial heterogeneity in lung cancer. Overall study context: Each time, sequencing found more beta-chain sequences than alpha-chain sequences. Study observations and caveats: Blood contained ubiquitous expanded tumor TCRs more at resection than at follow-up.

Noted time point: sample taken at primary tumor resection. The sequenced material consisted of unsorted whole RNA from tumor, nontumor lung or frozen PBMC. Samples came from some 73 TRACERx patients with untreated early-stage lung cancer. V lost 6 bases, J lost 6 bases, and 11 bases stayed unmatched. CDR1 and CDR2 from the germline V gene are MNHNS and SASEGT. The CDR3 runs to 15 residues. This clonotype was counted at least ten times. Antigen specificity is unknown. On each TCR cDNA molecule, a unique molecular identifier was present. TCRdb redid the calling of the 5' RACE reads with MiXCR, one entry per CDR3 protein. The sample lists tens of thousands of distinct CDR3 sequences, roughly 8% occurring once.

This clonotype originated in a female donor with early-stage non-small cell lung cancer. Sample: PBMCs, taken at surgery. The chain is built from TRBV6-1 and TRBJ2-3; 8 positions match TRBD1. CDR3 region: CASRGQAEREDTQYF. The CDR3 nucleotides are TGTGCCAGCAGGGGACAGGCGGAACGCGAGGATACGCAGTATTTT.